This T cell receptor (beta chain) was identified during a study of T-cell memory formation after mild COVID-19. Study information: Among the donors, TCR clusters were largely specific to each donor.

TCRdb re-called the 5' RACE reads with MiXCR, one entry per CDR3 protein. Of 250,000 to 350,000 distinct CDR3 sequences listed, around 16% were seen once; the top ten hold roughly 20%. The V and J ends lost 0 bases and 1 base respectively, with 12 bases between them. This CDR3 spans 16 amino acids. The V gene's germline CDR1 is MNHEY and CDR2 SVGAGI. This clonotype showed up just a few times. Its antigen is not known. General observations from the study: Cross-reactive memory appears to have joined, as suggested by some responding clones showing up in pre-infection memory. Most CD4+ clones that shrank were in CM and EM, while CD8+ ones turned up in EMRA.

This clonotype originated in a man younger than 30 who had mild COVID-19 (a few samples of this study predate the infection). Cell type and time point are not known. Sequenced material: PBMCs or a T cell subset sorted from them (not recorded which). The gene calls are TRBV6-5 and TRBJ2-5, with D possibly TRBD2 on 7 matching bases. This CDR3 reads CASSYSRAGAQETQYF. As DNA, the CDR3 is TGTGCCAGCAGTTACTCGAGGGCGGGGGCCCAAGAGACCCAGTACTTC.